This is a list of T cell receptor beta chains from one sample in a study of blood T cell repertoires in COVID-19. This table comes from immunoSEQ multiplex PCR, and its TCRdb copy is limited to in-frame clones, with some not included. The table shows some 130,000 clones, with 86% occurring only once. Material for sequencing was PBMCs or T cells enriched from blood (not recorded which). These receptors were taken from a woman in her forties or fifties who had recovered from COVID-19. The CDR3 runs from the conserved cysteine through the conserved F or W. A D gene is named only where the DNA matches it firmly. Size is omitted from some rows. Given values are once, few, many or a class for expanded clones.

>NA|TRBD2|TRBJ2-3|TRBV9
TGTGCCAGCAGCGTAGCTGAGCGGGGGGGTGGTGATACGCAGTATTTT
CASSVAERGGGDTQYF
>once|TRBD2|TRBJ2-2|TRBV29-1
TGCAGCGCCCGACTAGCGGGGGGGACCGGGGAGCTGTTTTTT
CSARLAGGTGELFF
>NA|TRBD2|TRBJ2-5|TRBV6-5
TGTGCCAGCACTGTATCAGGGCGGGGGGAGGAGACCCAGTACTTC
CASTVSGRGEETQYF
>NA|TRBD1|TRBJ1-1|TRBV5-1
TGCGCCAGCAGCTTGGAGGACAGGGTGAACACTGAAGCTTTCTTT
CASSLEDRVNTEAFF
>NA|NA|TRBJ1-1|TRBV15
TGTGCCACCAGCAGAGATGCGGGGTCTGAAGCTTTCTTT
CATSRDAGSEAFF
>NA|NA|TRBJ1-1|TRBV6-5
TGTGCCAGCAAAGACAGGCGTACGAACACTGAAGCTTTCTTT
CASKDRRTNTEAFF
>NA|NA|TRBJ2-1|TRBV11-3
TGTGCCAGCAGCTTAGCTTACAATGAGCAGTTCTTC
CASSLAYNEQFF
>NA|TRBD2|TRBJ2-2|TRBV2
TGTGCCAGTAAAGGACTAGCGGGGACAAACACCGGGGAGCTGTTTTTT
CASKGLAGTNTGELFF
>NA|NA|TRBJ1-6|TRBV6-1
TGTGCCAGCAGTGAAGGCCCGGATAATTCACCCCTCCACTTT
CASSEGPDNSPLHF
>NA|NA|TRBJ1-1|TRBV9
TGTGCCAGCAGCGGCAGGGTTGGTGAAGCTTTCTTT
CASSGRVGEAFF
>NA|TRBD1|TRBJ1-2|TRBV19
TGTGCCAGTAGTTCCCTCAGGGGGTCCAACTATGGCTACACCTTC
CASSSLRGSNYGYTF
>NA|TRBD1|TRBJ1-5|TRBV5-6
TGTGCCAGCACCCAAACGGGACAGGGGATTAATCAGCCCCAGCATTTT
CASTQTGQGINQPQHF
>NA|TRBD1|TRBJ2-2|TRBV19
TGTGCCAGTAGTGTTCGACAGGGGAACACCGGGGAGCTGTTTTTT
CASSVRQGNTGELFF
>NA|NA|TRBJ1-3|TRBV6-5
TGTGCCAGCAGTTACTCGGGGCAGATCTCTGGAAACACCATATATTTT
CASSYSGQISGNTIYF
>NA|NA|TRBJ1-6|TRBV3-1/TRBV3-2
TGTGCCAGCAGCCAGGGGAGGGGGTACCATTCACCCCTCCACTTT
CASSQGRGYHSPLHF
>NA|NA|TRBJ2-2|TRBV10-2
TGCGCCAGCAGTGGGGGGCGGGCTACGAACACCGGGGAGCTGTTTTTT
CASSGGRATNTGELFF
>NA|NA|TRBJ2-5|TRBV7-9
TGTGCCAGCAGCCCTCTGTGGGAGGCCCTCGTGACCCAGTACTTC
CASSPLWEALVTQYF
>NA|NA|TRBJ1-2|TRBV7-9
TGTGCCAGCAGCTCGCGACAGGTACTCTATGGCTACACCTTC
CASSSRQVLYGYTF
>NA|NA|TRBJ2-1|TRBV11-3
TGTGCCAGCAGGCTGCCGGGCGGGGATGAGCAGTTCTTC
CASRLPGGDEQFF
>NA|TRBD1|TRBJ2-5|TRBV7-6
TGTGCCAGCAGCAGACGGGACAGGGAGTACGAGACCCAGTACTTC
CASSRRDREYETQYF
>NA|NA|TRBJ1-6|TRBV6-1
TGTGCCAGCAGTGACGGGGGGGGCTCCTATAATTCACCCCTCCACTTT
CASSDGGGSYNSPLHF
>NA|TRBD1|TRBJ2-2|TRBV2
TGTGCCAGCAGTGAAGTTGCAGGGGGACACGGGGAGCTGTTTTTT
CASSEVAGGHGELFF
>NA|NA|TRBJ2-3|TRBV7-8
TGTGCCAGCAGCTATCCAGGGCTTAGCACAGATACGCAGTATTTT
CASSYPGLSTDTQYF
>NA|NA|TRBJ1-5|TRBV20-1
TGCAGTGCTTCTCCTGATCAGCCCCAGCATTTT
CSASPDQPQHF
>NA|TRBD1|TRBJ1-1|TRBV6-2/TRBV6-3
TGTGCCAGCAGTCACTATCGGGACAGTCTGAACACTGAAGCTTTCTTT
CASSHYRDSLNTEAFF
>NA|NA|TRBJ2-1|TRBV5-1
TGCGCCAGCAGCTTTACGTCCGGGGTGCACGAGCAGTTCTTC
CASSFTSGVHEQFF
>NA|TRBD1|TRBJ2-5|TRBV25-1
TGTGCCAGCAGTGGCCGGGACAGGGGGCGCTATGAGACCCAGTACTTC
CASSGRDRGRYETQYF
>NA|NA|TRBJ1-2|TRBV20-1
TGCAGTGCTCGTCCGAACTATGGCTACACCTTC
CSARPNYGYTF
>NA|TRBD1|TRBJ2-1|TRBV2
TGTGCCAGCAGTGAAATTGGACAGGTTGTAAATGAGCAGTTCTTC
CASSEIGQVVNEQFF
>NA|TRBD1|TRBJ1-5|TRBV27
TGTGCCAGCAGTTTATCGCCGGGGACAGGGGGCCAGCCCCAGCATTTT
CASSLSPGTGGQPQHF
>NA|NA|TRBJ1-6|TRBV5-1
TGCGCCAGCAGACCACAACGGGGAAATTCACCCCTCCACTTT
CASRPQRGNSPLHF
>NA|NA|TRBJ2-2|TRBV9
TGTGCCAGCAGCGGAAACAGGGTTCGTGGGACCGGGGAGCTGTTTTTT
CASSGNRVRGTGELFF
>NA|NA|TRBJ1-6|TRBV23-1
TGCGCCAGCAGTCAATCGGAGAGTCGTGATTCACCCCTCCACTTT
CASSQSESRDSPLHF
>NA|NA|TRBJ2-3|TRBV10-3
TGTGCCATCAATGGTCCTTCCAGGGGAAGCACAGATACGCAGTATTTT
CAINGPSRGSTDTQYF
>NA|NA|TRBJ2-7|TRBV27
TGTGCCAGCAGTTCTGGAGAGCCCTACGAGCAGTACTTC
CASSSGEPYEQYF
>NA|NA|TRBJ1-2|TRBV27
TGTGCCAGCAGCGCACAGGGATGGGGAGCTAACTATGGCTACACCTTC
CASSAQGWGANYGYTF
>NA|TRBD1|TRBJ1-2|TRBV5-1
TGCGCCAGCAGCTCCCGTGGGACAGAAGTACATGGCTACACCTTC
CASSSRGTEVHGYTF
>NA|NA|TRBJ1-1|TRBV6-2/TRBV6-3
TGTGCCAGCAGTACTACCGGGGGGAACACTGAAGCTTTCTTT
CASSTTGGNTEAFF
>NA|NA|TRBJ1-2|TRBV6-6
TGTGCCACTTTAGCCGGCCAGGGAAACTATGGCTACACCTTC
CATLAGQGNYGYTF
>NA|NA|TRBJ2-7|TRBV6-5
TGTGCCAGCAGTTACTCGAGGGTTGGAAGCTCCTACGAGCAGTACTTC
CASSYSRVGSSYEQYF
>NA|TRBD1|TRBJ2-5|TRBV29-1
TGCAGCGCCAACAGGGGGCACCAAGAGACCCAGTACTTC
CSANRGHQETQYF
>NA|NA|TRBJ2-7|TRBV4-3
TGCGCCAGCAGCCAAGATGCGGGGTCGAGGGTACGGGAGCAGTACTTC
CASSQDAGSRVREQYF
>NA|NA|TRBJ2-3|TRBV7-3
TGTGCCAGCAGCTTAGGCCTCAGGGATACGCAGTATTTT
CASSLGLRDTQYF
>NA|NA|TRBJ2-7|TRBV7-8
TGTGCCAGCAGCTCAGGCGGGGTCGAGCAGTACTTC
CASSSGGVEQYF
>NA|NA|TRBJ1-2|TRBV20-1
TGCAGTGCTAGTACAGACTATGGCTACACCTTC
CSASTDYGYTF
>NA|TRBD1|TRBJ2-7|TRBV11-2
TGTGCCAGCAGCTTAGATTTGGCAGGGGGAGTAATTTCCTACGAGCAGTACTTC
CASSLDLAGGVISYEQYF
>NA|TRBD1|TRBJ1-5|TRBV11-2
TGTGCCAGCAGCTTGGGTGAGGGGGCTAGTCAGCCCCAGCATTTT
CASSLGEGASQPQHF
>NA|NA|TRBJ2-5|TRBV12-3/TRBV12-4
TGTGCCAGCAGCTTCGGGGAGACCCAGTACTTC
CASSFGETQYF
>NA|TRBD1|TRBJ1-2|TRBV5-4
TGTGCCAGCAGCCGGACAGGGGGGAACTATGGCTACACCTTC
CASSRTGGNYGYTF
>NA|TRBD1|TRBJ2-3|TRBV19
TGTGCCAGCCACGAACGGGACAGGGGGCAAGATACGCAGTATTTT
CASHERDRGQDTQYF
>NA|TRBD1|TRBJ2-5|TRBV2
TGTGCCAGCAGTATTGGACAGGGCCAGTGGAGAGAGACCCAGTACTTC
CASSIGQGQWRETQYF
>NA|TRBD1|TRBJ2-6|TRBV10-3
TGTGCCAGGGCTGGGACAGGGCTATGTGGGGCCAACGTCCTGACTTTC
CARAGTGLCGANVLTF